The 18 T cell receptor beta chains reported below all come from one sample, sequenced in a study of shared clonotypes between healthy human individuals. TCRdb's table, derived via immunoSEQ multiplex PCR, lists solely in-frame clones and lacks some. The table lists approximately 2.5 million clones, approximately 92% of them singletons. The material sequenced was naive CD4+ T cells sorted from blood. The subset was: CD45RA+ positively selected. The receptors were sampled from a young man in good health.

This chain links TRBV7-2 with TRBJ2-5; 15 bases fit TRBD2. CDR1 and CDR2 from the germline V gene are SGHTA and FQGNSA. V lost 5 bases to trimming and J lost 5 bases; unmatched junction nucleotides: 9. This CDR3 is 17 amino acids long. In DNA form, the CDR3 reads TGTGCCAGCAGCACAGGACTAGCGGGAGGGCGAGGTGAGACCCAGTACTTC. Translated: CASSTGLAGGRGETQYF.

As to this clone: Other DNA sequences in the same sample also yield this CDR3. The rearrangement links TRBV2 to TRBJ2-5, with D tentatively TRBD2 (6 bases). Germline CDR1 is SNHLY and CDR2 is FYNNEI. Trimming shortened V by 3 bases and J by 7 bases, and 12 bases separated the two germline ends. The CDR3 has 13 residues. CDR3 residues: CASSESQGGTQYF. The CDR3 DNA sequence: TGTGCCAGCAGTGAGTCGCAGGGAGGGACCCAGTACTTC.

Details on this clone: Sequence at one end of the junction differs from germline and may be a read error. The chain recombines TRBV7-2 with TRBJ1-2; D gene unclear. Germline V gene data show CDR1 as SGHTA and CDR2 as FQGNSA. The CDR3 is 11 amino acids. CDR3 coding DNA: TGTGCCAGCAGCCCCACGGACGGTCTATACTTC. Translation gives CASSPTDGLYF.

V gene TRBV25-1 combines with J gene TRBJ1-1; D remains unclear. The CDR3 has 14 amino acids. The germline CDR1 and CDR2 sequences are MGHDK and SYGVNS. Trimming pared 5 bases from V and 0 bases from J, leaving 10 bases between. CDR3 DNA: TGTGCCAGCAGTTGGTCTTCCATGAACACTGAAGCTTTCTTT. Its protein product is CASSWSSMNTEAFF.

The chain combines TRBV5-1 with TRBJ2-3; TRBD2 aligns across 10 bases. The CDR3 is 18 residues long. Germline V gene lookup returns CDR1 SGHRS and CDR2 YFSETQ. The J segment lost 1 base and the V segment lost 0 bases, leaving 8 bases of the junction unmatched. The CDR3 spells CASSLASLAGAGTDTQYF. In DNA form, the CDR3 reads TGCGCCAGCAGCTTGGCCTCGCTAGCGGGAGCTGGCACAGATACGCAGTATTTT.

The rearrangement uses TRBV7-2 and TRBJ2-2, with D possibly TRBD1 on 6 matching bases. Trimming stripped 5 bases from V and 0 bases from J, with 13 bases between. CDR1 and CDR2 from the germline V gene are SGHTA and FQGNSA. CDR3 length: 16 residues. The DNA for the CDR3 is TGTGCCAGCAGCCTGATAGCAGGGGCGAACACCGGGGAGCTGTTTTTT. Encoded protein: CASSLIAGANTGELFF.

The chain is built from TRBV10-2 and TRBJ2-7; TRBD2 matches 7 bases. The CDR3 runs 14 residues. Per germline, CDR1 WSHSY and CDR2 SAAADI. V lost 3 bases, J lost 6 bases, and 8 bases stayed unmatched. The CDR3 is CASSEVTSGGEQYF. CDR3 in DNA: TGCGCCAGCAGTGAAGTTACGTCGGGAGGCGAGCAGTACTTC.

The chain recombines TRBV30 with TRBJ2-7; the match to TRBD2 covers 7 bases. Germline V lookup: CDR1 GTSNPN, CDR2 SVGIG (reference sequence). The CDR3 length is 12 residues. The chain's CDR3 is CALSGAGYEQYF. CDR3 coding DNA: TGTGCTCTGTCGGGAGCGGGGTACGAGCAGTACTTC.

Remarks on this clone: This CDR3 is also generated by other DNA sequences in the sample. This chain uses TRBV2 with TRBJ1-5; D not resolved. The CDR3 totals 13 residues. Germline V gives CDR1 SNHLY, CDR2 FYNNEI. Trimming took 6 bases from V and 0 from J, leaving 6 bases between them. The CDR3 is CASSENSNQPQHF. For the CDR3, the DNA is TGTGCCAGCAGCGAGAATAGCAATCAGCCCCAGCATTTT.

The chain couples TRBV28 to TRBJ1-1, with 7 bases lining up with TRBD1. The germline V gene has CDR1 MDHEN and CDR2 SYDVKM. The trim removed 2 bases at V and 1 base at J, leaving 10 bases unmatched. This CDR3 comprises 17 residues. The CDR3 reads CASSLRQGLVTNTEAFF. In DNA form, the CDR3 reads TGTGCCAGCAGTTTAAGACAGGGCCTCGTCACGAACACTGAAGCTTTCTTT.

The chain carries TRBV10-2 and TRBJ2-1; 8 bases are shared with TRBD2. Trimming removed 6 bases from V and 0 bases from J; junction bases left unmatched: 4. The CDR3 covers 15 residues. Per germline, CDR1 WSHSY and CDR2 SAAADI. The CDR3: CASSRGTSSYNEQFF. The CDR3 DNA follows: TGCGCCAGCAGCCGCGGGACTAGCTCCTACAATGAGCAGTTCTTC.

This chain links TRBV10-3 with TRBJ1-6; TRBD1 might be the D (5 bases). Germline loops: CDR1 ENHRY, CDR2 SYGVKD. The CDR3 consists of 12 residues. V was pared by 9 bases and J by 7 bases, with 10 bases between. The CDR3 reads CAIAGGNSPLHF. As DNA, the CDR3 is TGTGCCATTGCCGGGGGGAATTCACCCCTCCACTTT.

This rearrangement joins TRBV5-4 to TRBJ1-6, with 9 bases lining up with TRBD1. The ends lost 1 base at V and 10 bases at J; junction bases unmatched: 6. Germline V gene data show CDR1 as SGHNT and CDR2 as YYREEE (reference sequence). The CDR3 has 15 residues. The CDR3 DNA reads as TGTGCCAGCAGCTTGTCCGGGACAGGGAGGTCACCCCTCCACTTT. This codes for CASSLSGTGRSPLHF.

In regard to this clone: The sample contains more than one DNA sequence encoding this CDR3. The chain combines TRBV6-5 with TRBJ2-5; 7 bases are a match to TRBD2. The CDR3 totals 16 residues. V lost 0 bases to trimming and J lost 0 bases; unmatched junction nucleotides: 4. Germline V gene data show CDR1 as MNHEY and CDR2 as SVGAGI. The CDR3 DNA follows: TGTGCCAGCAGTTACTCTCTAGCGGCGTACCAAGAGACCCAGTACTTC. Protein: CASSYSLAAYQETQYF.

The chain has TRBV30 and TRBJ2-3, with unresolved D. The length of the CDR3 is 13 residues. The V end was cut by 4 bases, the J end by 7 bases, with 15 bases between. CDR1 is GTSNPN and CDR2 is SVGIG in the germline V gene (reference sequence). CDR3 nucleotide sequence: TGTGCCTGGAACAAGGGAATCGTAAATACGCAGTATTTT. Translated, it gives CAWNKGIVNTQYF.

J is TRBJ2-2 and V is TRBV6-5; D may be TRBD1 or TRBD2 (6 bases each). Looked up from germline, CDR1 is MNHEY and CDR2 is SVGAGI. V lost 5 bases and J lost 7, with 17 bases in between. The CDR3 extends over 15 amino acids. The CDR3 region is CASSRGQSEGGELFF. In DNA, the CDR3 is TGTGCCAGCAGTCGAGGACAGTCGGAGGGCGGGGAGCTGTTTTTT.

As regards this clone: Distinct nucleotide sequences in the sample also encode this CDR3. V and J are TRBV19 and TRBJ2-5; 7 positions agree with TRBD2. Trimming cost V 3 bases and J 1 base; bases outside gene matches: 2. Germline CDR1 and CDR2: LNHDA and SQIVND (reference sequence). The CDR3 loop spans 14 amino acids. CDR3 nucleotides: TGTGCCAGTAGTATCTCTAGCGGCCAAGAGACCCAGTACTTC. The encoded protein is CASSISSGQETQYF.

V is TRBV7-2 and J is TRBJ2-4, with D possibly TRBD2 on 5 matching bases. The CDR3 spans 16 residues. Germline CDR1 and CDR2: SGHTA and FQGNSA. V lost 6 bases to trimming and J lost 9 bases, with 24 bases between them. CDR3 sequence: CASSSDAGSLVGIQYF. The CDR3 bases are TGTGCCAGCAGTTCCGACGCGGGCTCCTTGGTGGGCATTCAGTACTTC.